Listed here are 21 T cell receptor beta chains from one sample, sequenced in a study of beta chain features in type 1 diabetes. The investigators reverse transcribed all of the isolated RNA, so they sequenced expressed TCRB transcripts. Clones were read by immunoSEQ multiplex PCR, and TCRdb kept only the in-frame ones, dropping some. Altogether about 180,000 clones are present, about 13% being singletons, with the ten largest covering about 0.58%. Input material: central memory CD4+ T cells from blood. These receptors originate from a woman aged 18-30 years in good health.

J is TRBJ2-4 and V is TRBV21-1; the listed D gene, TRBD1, was not tested against the DNA. TRBV21-1 is designated a pseudogene. The CDR3 runs 14 residues. CDR3 nucleotide sequence: TGTGCCGGCCCGGACAGGGTGGCCAAAAACATTCAGTACTTC. Residues: CAGPDRVAKNIQYF.

V usage is TRBV18 and J usage is TRBJ2-5, with 9 bases matching TRBD1. The J segment lost 7 bases and the V segment lost 4 bases, leaving 10 bases of the junction unmatched. Germline assignment: CDR1 KGHSH and CDR2 LQKENI. This CDR3 comprises 15 residues. DNA of the CDR3: TGTGCCAGCTCACAGGGACAGGGAGCCGGAGGGACCCAGTACTTC. Its translation: CASSQGQGAGGTQYF.

The chain employs TRBV30 and TRBJ1-4; 9 positions match TRBD1. This CDR3 is built from 15 residues. Germline loops: CDR1 GTSNPN, CDR2 SVGIG (reference sequence). The V gene end was trimmed by 3 bases and the J gene end by 3 bases; junction bases not matched to a gene: 5. The CDR3 region has the DNA TGTGCCTGGAGCCAGACAGGGGGGGCTAATGAAAAACTGTTTTTT. It yields the protein CAWSQTGGANEKLFF.

The V call is TRBV2, the J call TRBJ1-5; no reliable D call. This CDR3 has 14 amino acids. V was trimmed by 2 bases and J by 2 bases, leaving 7 bases between them. Germline V gives CDR1 SNHLY, CDR2 FYNNEI. The CDR3 loop is CASSERVGNQPQHF. DNA for the CDR3: TGTGCCAGCAGTGAACGGGTCGGCAATCAGCCCCAGCATTTT.

The chain recombines TRBV9 with TRBJ2-1; TRBD2 aligns across 9 bases. The germline gives CDR1 SGDLS, CDR2 YYNGEE. The CDR3 has 17 amino acids. V shed 3 bases and J 8 bases; nucleotides not matched to a gene: 15. CDR3 nucleotide sequence: TGTGCCAGCAGCGGGGAAATCCGAGTAATAGCGGGAGATGAGCAGTTCTTC. Protein: CASSGEIRVIAGDEQFF.

The J gene is TRBJ1-2, the V gene TRBV5-4; no clear D. Germline CDR1 and CDR2: SGHNT and YYREEE (reference sequence). The CDR3 is 14 amino acids. V lost 0 bases and J 1 base, leaving 7 bases between the germline ends. In nucleotides, the CDR3 is TGTGCCAGCAGCTTGGTCTCGGGTAACTATGGCTACACCTTC. Its translation: CASSLVSGNYGYTF.

The rearrangement joins TRBV4-2 to TRBJ2-1; TRBD2 matches 12 bases. The CDR3 length is 15 residues. Germline loops: CDR1 LGHNA, CDR2 YNFKEQ. The junction had 3 bases not matched to a gene; V was cut back by 0 bases and J by 9 bases. The CDR3 DNA sequence: TGTGCCAGCAGCCAAGAACTAGCGGGAGGTCTTGAGCAGTTCTTC. Translation gives CASSQELAGGLEQFF.

This clone came up a few times. This chain joins TRBV11-2 and TRBJ2-3; 10 bases match TRBD2. Trimming cost V 4 bases and J 4 bases; bases outside gene matches: 8. CDR3 length: 16 amino acids. Germline assignment: CDR1 SGHAT and CDR2 FQNNGV. Here the CDR3 DNA reads TGTGCCAGCAGCTCTCCAAGCGGGAGGGCCGCAGATACGCAGTATTTT. It codes for CASSSPSGRAADTQYF.

This chain links TRBV28 with TRBJ2-7; 8 nucleotides match TRBD1. CDR1 is MDHEN, CDR2 SYDVKM, per germline. Trimming cost V 7 bases and J 6 bases; bases outside gene matches: 5. The CDR3 is made up of 12 amino acids. CDR3 nucleotides: TGTGCCAGCATTAGTACAGGGGGCGAGCAGTACTTC. Protein: CASISTGGEQYF.

The CDR3 protein is CATSRTISYNEQFF. The CDR3 bases are TGTGCCACCAGCAGGACTATCAGCTACAATGAGCAGTTCTTC. This sequence joins TRBV15 and TRBJ2-1; possibly TRBD2 for D (5 bases). This CDR3 has 14 amino acids. Germline lookup yields CDR1 LNHNV and CDR2 YYDKDF (reference sequence). Trimming pared 3 bases from V and 3 bases from J, leaving 9 bases between. Variable domain in full (rest from reference TRBV15 and TRBJ2-1): DAMVIQNPRYQVTQFGKPVTLSCSQTLNHNVMYWYQQKSSQAPKLLFHYYDKDFNNEADTPDNFQSRRPNTSFCFLDIRSPGLGDTAMYLCATSRTISYNEQFFGPGTRLTVL.

Regarding this clone: Other nucleotide sequences in the sample specify the same CDR3. This rearrangement joins TRBV28 to TRBJ1-2; D unresolved. Trimming pared 8 bases from V and 3 bases from J, leaving 7 bases between. Germline values: CDR1 MDHEN, CDR2 SYDVKM. The CDR3 runs 11 residues. CDR3 protein: CASGPDYGYTF. The CDR3 coding sequence is TGTGCCAGCGGGCCTGACTATGGCTACACCTTC.

In its sample, this clone was seen a few times. Additional DNA sequences in this sample encode the identical CDR3. The chain combines TRBV9 with TRBJ2-3; the D is unclear. The CDR3 covers 14 residues. V was shortened by 0 bases and J by 3 bases, with 8 bases between the two germline ends. The germline V gene encodes CDR1 SGDLS and CDR2 YYNGEE. The CDR3 bases are TGTGCCAGCAGCGTAGGTCCCAGTACAGATACGCAGTATTTT. Residues: CASSVGPSTDTQYF.

This clone was seen only a few times. The V and J genes are TRBV11-2 and TRBJ1-4; tentatively, D is TRBD1 (6 bases). The V gene lost 4 bases and the J gene lost 8 bases, with 14 bases spanning the gap. The CDR3 contains 14 residues. The germline V gene has CDR1 SGHAT and CDR2 FQNNGV. The DNA of the CDR3 is TGTGCCAGCAGCTCGGACAGAGGGGGAGAAAAACTGTTTTTT. Its protein is CASSSDRGGEKLFF.

A single count supports this clone. The chain is built from TRBV19 and TRBJ2-7; 9 bases are a match to TRBD1. Germline V gives CDR1 LNHDA, CDR2 SQIVND (reference sequence). The V and J ends lost 3 bases and 5 bases, in that order; junction bases with no gene match: 5. The CDR3 runs 14 residues. Here the CDR3 reads CASSMLGQGDEQYF. For the CDR3, the DNA is TGTGCCAGTAGTATGCTGGGACAGGGCGACGAGCAGTACTTC.

Details on this clone: This may come from a read error, since a much larger clone is one base off. The rearrangement uses TRBV7-9 and TRBJ2-1; no clear D gene. Per the germline V gene, CDR1 is SEHNR and CDR2 is FQNEAQ (reference sequence). The CDR3 extends over 11 amino acids. V lost 5 bases and J 8 bases, leaving 7 bases between the germline ends. The DNA of the CDR3 is TGTGCCAGCAGCCCGTCGGATGAGCAGTTCTTC. Protein: CASSPSDEQFF.

The genes are TRBV6-5 and TRBJ2-1; 9 bases agree with TRBD2. V was pared by 6 bases and J by 4 bases, with 7 bases of the junction left unmatched. The CDR3 covers 15 residues. Per germline, CDR1 MNHEY and CDR2 SVGAGI. This CDR3 is CASRVTSGPYNEQFF. DNA of the CDR3: TGTGCCAGCAGGGTCACTAGCGGGCCGTACAATGAGCAGTTCTTC.

This chain uses TRBV30 with TRBJ2-2; TRBD2 agrees at 9 bases. Germline lookup yields CDR1 GTSNPN and CDR2 SVGIG (reference sequence). Unmatched junction bases numbered 4, after V lost 3 bases and J lost 5 bases. This CDR3 is 14 amino acids long. CDR3 in DNA: TGTGCCTGGAGGCGGGGGGGAGGGACCGGGGAGCTGTTTTTT. Translating gives CAWRRGGGTGELFF.

The V call is TRBV28, the J call TRBJ2-3; 9 nucleotides agree with TRBD2. V trimming: 2 bases; J trimming: 14 bases; junction bases outside the gene matches: 23. Germline assignment: CDR1 MDHEN and CDR2 SYDVKM. The CDR3 length is 18 residues. The chain's CDR3 is CASSLNSRGGTKREAPYF. The CDR3 nucleotides read TGTGCCAGCAGTTTAAATTCCAGGGGTGGGACCAAGCGGGAGGCTCCGTATTTT. Variable domain in full (rest from reference TRBV28 and TRBJ2-3): DVKVTQSSRYLVKRTGEKVFLECVQDMDHENMFWYRQDPGLGLRLIYFSYDVKMKEKGDIPEGYSVSREKKERFSLILESASTNQTSMYLCASSLNSRGGTKREAPYFGPGTRLTVL.

This clone was observed a few times. This chain uses TRBV2 with TRBJ1-5, with TRBD1 identical over 8 bases. The CDR3 is 15 residues long. CDR1 and CDR2 from the germline V gene are SNHLY and FYNNEI. With 6 bases clipped from V and 4 bases from J, the junction kept 8 bases outside the gene matches. The CDR3 nucleotides are TGTGCCAGCAGGATAAACGACAGGGGTAATCAGCCCCAGCATTTT. It yields the protein CASRINDRGNQPQHF. Combining the CDR3 with reference TRBV2 and TRBJ1-5 gives the whole variable domain EPEVTQTPSHQVTQMGQEVILRCVPISNHLYFYWYRQILGQKVEFLVSFYNNEISEKSEIFDDQFSVERPDGSNFTLKIRSTKLEDSAMYFCASRINDRGNQPQHFGDGTRLSIL.

The genes are TRBV18 and TRBJ2-1, with 12 bases fitting TRBD1. The CDR3 is made up of 16 amino acids. CDR1 and CDR2 (germline): KGHSH, LQKENI. The V gene end was trimmed by 2 bases and the J gene end by 4 bases; junction bases not matched to a gene: 3. The DNA for the CDR3 is TGTGCCAGCTCACCAGGGACAGGGGGCGCGTACAATGAGCAGTTCTTC. Encoded protein: CASSPGTGGAYNEQFF.

This rearrangement joins TRBV5-6 to TRBJ2-3; D remains unclear. Trimming removed 3 bases at V and 8 bases at J, with 16 bases between. Germline-derived CDR1 and CDR2 are SGHDT and YYEEEE. This CDR3 has 14 residues. As DNA, the CDR3 is TGTGCCAGCAGCTCCCCCGGTACAGCCTCTACGCAGTATTTT. Translation gives CASSSPGTASTQYF.